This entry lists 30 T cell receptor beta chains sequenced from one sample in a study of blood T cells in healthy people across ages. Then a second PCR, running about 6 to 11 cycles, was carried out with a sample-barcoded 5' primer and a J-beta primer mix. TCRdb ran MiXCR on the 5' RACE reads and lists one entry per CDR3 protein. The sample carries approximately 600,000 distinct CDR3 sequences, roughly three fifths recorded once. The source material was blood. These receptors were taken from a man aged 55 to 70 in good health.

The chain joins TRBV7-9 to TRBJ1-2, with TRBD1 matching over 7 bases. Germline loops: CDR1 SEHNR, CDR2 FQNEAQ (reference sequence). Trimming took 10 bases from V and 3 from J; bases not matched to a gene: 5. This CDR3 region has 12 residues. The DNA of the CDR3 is TGTGCCATCCGACAGGGTGACTATGGCTACACCTTC. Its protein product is CAIRQGDYGYTF.

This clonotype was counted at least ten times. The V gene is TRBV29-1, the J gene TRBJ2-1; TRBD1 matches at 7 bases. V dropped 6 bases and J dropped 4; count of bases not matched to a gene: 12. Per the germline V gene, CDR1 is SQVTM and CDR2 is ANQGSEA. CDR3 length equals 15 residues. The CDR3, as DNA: TGCAGCGTGCTCGGACAGGTCCGAATTTACAATGAGCAGTTCTTC. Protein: CSVLGQVRIYNEQFF.

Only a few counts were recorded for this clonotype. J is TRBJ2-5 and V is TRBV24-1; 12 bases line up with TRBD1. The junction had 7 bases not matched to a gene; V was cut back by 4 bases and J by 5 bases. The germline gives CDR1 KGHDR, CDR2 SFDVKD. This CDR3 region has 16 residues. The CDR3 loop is CATSDAGTGGLETQYF. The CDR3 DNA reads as TGTGCCACCAGTGACGCCGGGACAGGGGGCTTGGAGACCCAGTACTTC.

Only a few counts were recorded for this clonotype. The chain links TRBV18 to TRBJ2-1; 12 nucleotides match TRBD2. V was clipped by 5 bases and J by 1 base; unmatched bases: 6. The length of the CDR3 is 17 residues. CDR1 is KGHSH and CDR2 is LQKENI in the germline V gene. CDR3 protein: CASSVTSGGRSYNEQFF. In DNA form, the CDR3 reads TGTGCCAGCTCAGTGACTAGCGGGGGCCGTTCCTACAATGAGCAGTTCTTC.

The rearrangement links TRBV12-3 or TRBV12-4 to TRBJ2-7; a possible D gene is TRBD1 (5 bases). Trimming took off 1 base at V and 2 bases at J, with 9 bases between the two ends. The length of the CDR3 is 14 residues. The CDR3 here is CASSLVQGTYEQYF. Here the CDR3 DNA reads TGTGCCAGCAGTTTAGTTCAGGGTACCTACGAGCAGTACTTC.

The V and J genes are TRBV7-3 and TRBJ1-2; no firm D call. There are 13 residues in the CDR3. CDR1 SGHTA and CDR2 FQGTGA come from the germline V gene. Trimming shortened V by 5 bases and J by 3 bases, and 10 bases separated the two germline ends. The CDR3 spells CASSPRPDYGYTF. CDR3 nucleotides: TGTGCCAGCAGCCCAAGACCCGACTATGGCTACACCTTC.

CDR3 DNA: TGTGCCAGCAGCCCCTCGGGGGGTCAGCCCCAGCATTTT. This translates into CASSPSGGQPQHF. The chain links TRBV5-8 to TRBJ1-5, with TRBD1 as a possible D gene (5 bases). Trimming pared 4 bases from V and 6 bases from J, leaving 11 bases between. Germline-derived CDR1 and CDR2 are SGHTS and YDEGEE. The CDR3 runs 13 residues.

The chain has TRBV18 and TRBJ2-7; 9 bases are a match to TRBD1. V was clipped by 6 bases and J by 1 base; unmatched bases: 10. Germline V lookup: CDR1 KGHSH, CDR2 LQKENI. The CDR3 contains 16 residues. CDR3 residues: CASSLRGDRVSYEQYF. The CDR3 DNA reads TGTGCCAGCTCCCTCAGGGGGGACAGGGTGTCCTACGAGCAGTACTTC.

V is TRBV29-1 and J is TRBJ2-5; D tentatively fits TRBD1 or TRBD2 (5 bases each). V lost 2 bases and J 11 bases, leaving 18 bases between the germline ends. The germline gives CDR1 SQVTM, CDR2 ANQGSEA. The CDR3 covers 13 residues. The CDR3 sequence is CSVESQSVGEQYF. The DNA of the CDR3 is TGCAGCGTTGAAAGTCAAAGCGTGGGGGAGCAGTACTTC.

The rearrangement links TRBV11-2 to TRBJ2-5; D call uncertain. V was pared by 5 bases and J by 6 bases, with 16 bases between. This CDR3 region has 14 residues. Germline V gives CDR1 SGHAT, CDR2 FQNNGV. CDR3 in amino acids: CASSTHSLTKTQYF. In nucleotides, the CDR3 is TGTGCCAGCAGCACACATAGCCTCACGAAGACCCAGTACTTC. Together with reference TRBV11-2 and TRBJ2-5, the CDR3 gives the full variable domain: EAGVAQSPRYKIIEKRQSVAFWCNPISGHATLYWYQQILGQGPKLLIQFQNNGVVDDSQLPKDRFSAERLKGVDSTLKIQPAKLEDSAVYLCASSTHSLTKTQYFGPGTRLLVL.

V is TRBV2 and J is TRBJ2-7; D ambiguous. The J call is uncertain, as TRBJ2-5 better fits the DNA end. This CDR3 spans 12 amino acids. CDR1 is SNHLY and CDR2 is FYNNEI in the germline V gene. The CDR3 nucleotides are TGTGCCAGCGAGACGTTAGGCGAGACCCAGTACTTC. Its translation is CASETLGETQYF.

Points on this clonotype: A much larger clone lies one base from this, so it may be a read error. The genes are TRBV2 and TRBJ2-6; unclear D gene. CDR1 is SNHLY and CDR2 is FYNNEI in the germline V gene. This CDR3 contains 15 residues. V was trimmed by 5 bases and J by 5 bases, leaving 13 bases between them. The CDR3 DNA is TGTGCCAGCAGTCAGGAAGAGGCGTGGGCCAACGTCCTGACTTTC. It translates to CASSQEEAWANVLTF.

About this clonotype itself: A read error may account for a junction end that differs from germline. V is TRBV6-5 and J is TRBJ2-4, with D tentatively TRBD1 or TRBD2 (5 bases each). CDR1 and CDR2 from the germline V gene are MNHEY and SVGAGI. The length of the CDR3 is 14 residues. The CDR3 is CASSYSSMGETQYF. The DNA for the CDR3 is TGTGCCAGCAGTTACTCGTCAATGGGGGAGACCCAGTACTTT.

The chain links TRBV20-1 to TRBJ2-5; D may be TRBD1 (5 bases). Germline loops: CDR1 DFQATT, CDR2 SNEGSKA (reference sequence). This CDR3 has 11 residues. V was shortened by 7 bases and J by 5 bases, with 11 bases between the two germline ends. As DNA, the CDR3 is TGCAGTGTTCAAGGGGCGGAGACCCAGTACTTC. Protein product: CSVQGAETQYF.

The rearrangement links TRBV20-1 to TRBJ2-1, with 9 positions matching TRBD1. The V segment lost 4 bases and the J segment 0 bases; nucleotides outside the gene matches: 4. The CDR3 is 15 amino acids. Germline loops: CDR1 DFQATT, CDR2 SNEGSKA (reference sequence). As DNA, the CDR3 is TGCAGTGCTACCTGGGACAGGGTCTCCTACAATGAGCAGTTCTTC. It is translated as CSATWDRVSYNEQFF.

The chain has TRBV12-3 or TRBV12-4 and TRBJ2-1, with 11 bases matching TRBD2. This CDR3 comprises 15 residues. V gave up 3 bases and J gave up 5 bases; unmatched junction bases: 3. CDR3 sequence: CASSFYSGGDNEQFF. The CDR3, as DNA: TGTGCCAGCAGTTTTTATAGCGGGGGGGACAATGAGCAGTTCTTC.

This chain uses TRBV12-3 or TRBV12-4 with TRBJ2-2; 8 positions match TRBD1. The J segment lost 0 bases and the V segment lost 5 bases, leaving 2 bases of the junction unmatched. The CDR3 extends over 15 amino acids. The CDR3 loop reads CASSVDRANTGELFF. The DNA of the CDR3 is TGTGCCAGCAGTGTGGACAGGGCGAACACCGGGGAGCTGTTTTTT.

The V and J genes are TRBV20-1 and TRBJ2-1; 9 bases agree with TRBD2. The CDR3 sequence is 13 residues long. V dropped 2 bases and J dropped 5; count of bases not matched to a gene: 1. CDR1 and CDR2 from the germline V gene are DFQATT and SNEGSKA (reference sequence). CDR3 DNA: TGCAGTGCTAGACTAGCGGGGAACAATGAGCAGTTCTTC. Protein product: CSARLAGNNEQFF.

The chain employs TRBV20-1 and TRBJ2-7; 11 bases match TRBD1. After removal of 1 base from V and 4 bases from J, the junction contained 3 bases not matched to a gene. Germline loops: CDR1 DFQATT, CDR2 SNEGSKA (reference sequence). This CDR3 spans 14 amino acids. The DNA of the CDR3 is TGCAGTGCTAGAGGGGACAGGGGGTTTTACGAGCAGTACTTC. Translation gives CSARGDRGFYEQYF.

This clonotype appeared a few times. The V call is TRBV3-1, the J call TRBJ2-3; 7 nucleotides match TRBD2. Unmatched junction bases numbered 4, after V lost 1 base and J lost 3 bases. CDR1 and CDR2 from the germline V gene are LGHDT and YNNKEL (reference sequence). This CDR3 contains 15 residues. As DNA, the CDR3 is TGTGCCAGCAGCCAAGGGCTGGGGGGGACAGATACGCAGTATTTT. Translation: CASSQGLGGTDTQYF.

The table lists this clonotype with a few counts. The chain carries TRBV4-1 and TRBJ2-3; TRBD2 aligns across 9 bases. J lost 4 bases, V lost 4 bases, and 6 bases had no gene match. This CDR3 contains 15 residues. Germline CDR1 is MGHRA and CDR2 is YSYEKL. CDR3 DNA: TGCGCCAGCAGCCGCCCTAGCGGGGCCGCAGATACGCAGTATTTT. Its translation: CASSRPSGAADTQYF.

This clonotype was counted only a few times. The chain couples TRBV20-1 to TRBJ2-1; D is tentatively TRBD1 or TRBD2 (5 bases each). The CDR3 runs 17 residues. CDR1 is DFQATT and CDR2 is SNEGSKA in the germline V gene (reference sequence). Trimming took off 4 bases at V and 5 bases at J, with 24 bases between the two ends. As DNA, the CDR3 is TGCAGTGCTACTGGGGCTCCAGCGGCCTTGAGAAACAATGAGCAGTTCTTC. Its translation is CSATGAPAALRNNEQFF.

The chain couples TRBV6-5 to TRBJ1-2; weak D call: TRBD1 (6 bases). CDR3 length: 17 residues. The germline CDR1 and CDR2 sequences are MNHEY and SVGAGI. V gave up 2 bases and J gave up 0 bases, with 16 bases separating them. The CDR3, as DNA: TGTGCCAGCAGTTACCGGGCCGCGGGGGGCCCTAACTATGGCTACACCTTC. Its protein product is CASSYRAAGGPNYGYTF.

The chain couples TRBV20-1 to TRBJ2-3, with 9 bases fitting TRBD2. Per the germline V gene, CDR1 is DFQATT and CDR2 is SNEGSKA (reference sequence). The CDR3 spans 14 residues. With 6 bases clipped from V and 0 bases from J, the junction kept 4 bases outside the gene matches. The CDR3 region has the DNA TGCAGTGCCCCCGGACTAGCGAGCACAGATACGCAGTATTTT. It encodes CSAPGLASTDTQYF.

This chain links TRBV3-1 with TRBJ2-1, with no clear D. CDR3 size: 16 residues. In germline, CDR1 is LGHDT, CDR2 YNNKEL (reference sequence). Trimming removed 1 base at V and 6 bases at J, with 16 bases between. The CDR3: CASSQAHANSPNEQFF. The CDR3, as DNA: TGTGCCAGCAGCCAAGCCCATGCGAACAGCCCCAATGAGCAGTTCTTC.

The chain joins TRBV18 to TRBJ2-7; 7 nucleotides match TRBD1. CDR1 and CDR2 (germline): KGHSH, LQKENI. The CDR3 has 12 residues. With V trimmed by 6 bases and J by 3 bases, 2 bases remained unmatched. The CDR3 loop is CASSGTVYEQYF. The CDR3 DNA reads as TGTGCCAGCTCCGGGACAGTCTACGAGCAGTACTTC.

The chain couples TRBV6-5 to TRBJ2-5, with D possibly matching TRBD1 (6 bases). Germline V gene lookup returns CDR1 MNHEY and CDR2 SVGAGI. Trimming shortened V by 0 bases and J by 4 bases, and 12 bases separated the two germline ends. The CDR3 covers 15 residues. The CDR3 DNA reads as TGTGCCAGCAGTTACTCTTTTGCCAGGGGAGAGACCCAGTACTTC. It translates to CASSYSFARGETQYF.

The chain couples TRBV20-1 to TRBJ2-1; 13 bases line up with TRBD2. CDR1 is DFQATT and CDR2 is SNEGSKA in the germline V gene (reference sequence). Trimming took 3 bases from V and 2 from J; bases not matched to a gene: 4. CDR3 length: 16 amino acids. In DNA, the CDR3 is TGCAGTGCTAGCCCCGGACTAGCGGGAGCCTACAATGAGCAGTTCTTC. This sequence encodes CSASPGLAGAYNEQFF.

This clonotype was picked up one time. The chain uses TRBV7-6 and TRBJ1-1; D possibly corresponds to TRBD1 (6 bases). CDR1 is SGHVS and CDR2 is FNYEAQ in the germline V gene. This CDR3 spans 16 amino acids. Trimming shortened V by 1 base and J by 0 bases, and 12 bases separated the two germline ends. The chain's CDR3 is CASSLGAGGLNTEAFF. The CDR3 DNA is TGTGCCAGCAGCTTAGGGGCCGGGGGCCTGAACACTGAAGCTTTCTTT.

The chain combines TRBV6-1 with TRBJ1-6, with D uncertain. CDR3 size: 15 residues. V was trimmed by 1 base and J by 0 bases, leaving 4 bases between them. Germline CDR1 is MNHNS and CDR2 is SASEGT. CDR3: CASSEVSSYNSPLHF. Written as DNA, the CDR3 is TGTGCCAGCAGTGAAGTGAGCTCCTATAATTCACCCCTCCACTTT.